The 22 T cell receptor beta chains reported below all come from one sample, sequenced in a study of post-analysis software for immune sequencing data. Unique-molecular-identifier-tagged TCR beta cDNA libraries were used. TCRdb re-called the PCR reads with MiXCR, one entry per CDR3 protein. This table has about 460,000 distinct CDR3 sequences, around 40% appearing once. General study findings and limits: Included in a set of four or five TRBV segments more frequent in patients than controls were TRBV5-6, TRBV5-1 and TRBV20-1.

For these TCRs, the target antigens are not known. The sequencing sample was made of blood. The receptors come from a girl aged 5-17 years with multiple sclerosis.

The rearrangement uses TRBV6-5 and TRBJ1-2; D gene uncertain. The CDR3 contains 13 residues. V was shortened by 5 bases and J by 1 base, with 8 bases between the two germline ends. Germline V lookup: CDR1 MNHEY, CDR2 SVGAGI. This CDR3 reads CASSLENNYGYTF. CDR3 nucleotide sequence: TGTGCCAGCAGTCTGGAGAATAACTATGGCTACACCTTC.

CDR3 protein: CASSLTAPHEQFF. The CDR3 bases are TGTGCCAGCAGTTTGACAGCCCCTCACGAGCAGTTCTTC. The chain recombines TRBV12-3 or TRBV12-4 with TRBJ2-1, with D tentatively TRBD1 (5 bases). CDR3 length: 13 amino acids. The germline V and J ends were trimmed by 3 bases and 10 bases, with 13 bases remaining between them.

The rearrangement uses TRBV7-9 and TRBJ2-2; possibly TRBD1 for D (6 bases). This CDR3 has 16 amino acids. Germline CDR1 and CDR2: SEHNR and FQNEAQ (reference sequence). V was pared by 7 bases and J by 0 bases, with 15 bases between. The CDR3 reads CASNHRDTPNTGELFF. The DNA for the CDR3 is TGTGCCAGCAACCACCGGGACACGCCGAACACCGGGGAGCTGTTTTTT. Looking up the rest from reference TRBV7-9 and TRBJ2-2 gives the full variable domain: DTGVSQNPRHKITKRGQNVTFRCDPISEHNRLYWYRQTLGQGPEFLTYFQNEAQLEKSRLLSDRFSAERPKGSFSTLEIQRTEQGDSAMYLCASNHRDTPNTGELFFGEGSRLTVL.

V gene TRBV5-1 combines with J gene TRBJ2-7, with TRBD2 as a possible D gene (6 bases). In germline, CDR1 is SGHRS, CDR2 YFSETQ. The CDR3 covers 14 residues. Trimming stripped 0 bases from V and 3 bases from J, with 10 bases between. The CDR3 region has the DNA TGCGCCAGCAGCTTGGATTGGGAGGACTACGAGCAGTACTTC. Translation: CASSLDWEDYEQYF.

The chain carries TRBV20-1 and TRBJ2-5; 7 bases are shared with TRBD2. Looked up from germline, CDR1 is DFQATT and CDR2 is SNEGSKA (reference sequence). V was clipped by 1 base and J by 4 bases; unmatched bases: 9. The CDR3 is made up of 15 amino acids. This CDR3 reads CSARAAGLAVETQYF. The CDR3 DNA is TGCAGTGCTAGAGCAGCGGGGCTAGCGGTAGAGACCCAGTACTTC.

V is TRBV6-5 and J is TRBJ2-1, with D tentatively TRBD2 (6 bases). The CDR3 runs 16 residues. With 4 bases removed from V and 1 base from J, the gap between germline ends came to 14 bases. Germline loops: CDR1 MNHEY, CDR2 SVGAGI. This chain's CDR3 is CASSSFSGLSYNEQFF. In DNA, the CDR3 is TGTGCCAGCAGTTCCTTTAGCGGACTTTCCTACAATGAGCAGTTCTTC.

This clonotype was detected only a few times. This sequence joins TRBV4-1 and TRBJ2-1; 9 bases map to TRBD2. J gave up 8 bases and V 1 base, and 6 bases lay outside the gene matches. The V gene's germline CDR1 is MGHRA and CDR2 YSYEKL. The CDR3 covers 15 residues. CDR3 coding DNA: TGCGCCAGCAGCCAAGTTAGCGGGAGTATCGATGAGCAGTTCTTC. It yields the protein CASSQVSGSIDEQFF.

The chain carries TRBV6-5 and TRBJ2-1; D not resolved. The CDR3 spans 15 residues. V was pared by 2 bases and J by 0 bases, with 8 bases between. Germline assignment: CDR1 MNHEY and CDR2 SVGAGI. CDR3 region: CASSYLQNSYNEQFF. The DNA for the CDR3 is TGTGCCAGCAGTTACCTCCAGAACTCCTACAATGAGCAGTTCTTC.

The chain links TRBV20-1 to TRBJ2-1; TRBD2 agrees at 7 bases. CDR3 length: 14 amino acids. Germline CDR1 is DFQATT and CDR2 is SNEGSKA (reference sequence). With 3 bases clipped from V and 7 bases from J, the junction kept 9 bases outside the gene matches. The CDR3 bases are TGCAGTGCTAGTGTCGCGGGAGTTGATAATGAGCAGTTCTTC. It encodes CSASVAGVDNEQFF.

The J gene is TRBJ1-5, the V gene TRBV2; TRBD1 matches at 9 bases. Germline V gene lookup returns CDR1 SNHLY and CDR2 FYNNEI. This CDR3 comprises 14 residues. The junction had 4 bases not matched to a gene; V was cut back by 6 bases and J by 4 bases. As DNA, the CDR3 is TGTGCCAGCAGGCGGGACAGGGAGAATCAGCCCCAGCATTTT. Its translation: CASRRDRENQPQHF.

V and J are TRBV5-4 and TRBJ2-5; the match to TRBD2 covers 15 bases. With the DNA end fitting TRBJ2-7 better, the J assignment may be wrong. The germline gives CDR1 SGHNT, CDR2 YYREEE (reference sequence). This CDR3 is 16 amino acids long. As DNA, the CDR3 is TGTGCCAGCAGCTGGACTAGCGGGAGGGTTGCGGACGAGCAGTACTTC. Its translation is CASSWTSGRVADEQYF.

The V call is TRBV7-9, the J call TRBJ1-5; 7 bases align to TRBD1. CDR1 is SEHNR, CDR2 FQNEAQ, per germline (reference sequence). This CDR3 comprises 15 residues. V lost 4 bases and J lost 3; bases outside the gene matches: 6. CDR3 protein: CASSSGTEINQPQHF. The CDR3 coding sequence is TGTGCCAGCAGCTCGGGGACAGAAATCAATCAGCCCCAGCATTTT.

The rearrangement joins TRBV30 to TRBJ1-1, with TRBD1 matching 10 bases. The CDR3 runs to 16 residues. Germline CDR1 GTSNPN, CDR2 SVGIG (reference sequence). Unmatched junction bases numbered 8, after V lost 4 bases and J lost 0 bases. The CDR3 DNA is TGTGCCTGGACCCGGGACAGGGGAGTCATGAACACTGAAGCTTTCTTT. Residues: CAWTRDRGVMNTEAFF.

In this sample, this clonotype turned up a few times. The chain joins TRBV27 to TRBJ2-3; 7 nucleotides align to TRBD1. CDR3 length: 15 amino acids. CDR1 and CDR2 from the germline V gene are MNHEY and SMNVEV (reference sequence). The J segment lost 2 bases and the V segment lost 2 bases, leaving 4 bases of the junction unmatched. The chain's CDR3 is CASSLDRVVTDTQYF. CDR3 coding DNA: TGTGCCAGCAGTTTAGACAGGGTGGTCACAGATACGCAGTATTTT.

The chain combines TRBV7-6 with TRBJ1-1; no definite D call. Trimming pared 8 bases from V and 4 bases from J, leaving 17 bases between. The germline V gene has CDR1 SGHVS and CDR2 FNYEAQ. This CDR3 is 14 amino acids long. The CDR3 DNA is TGTGCCAGCGGCCGACTCGGGGAGAGCACTGAAGCTTTCTTT. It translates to CASGRLGESTEAFF. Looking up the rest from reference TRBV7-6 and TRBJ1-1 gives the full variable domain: GAGVSQSPRYKVTKRGQDVALRCDPISGHVSLYWYRQALGQGPEFLTYFNYEAQQDKSGLPNDRFSAERPEGSISTLTIQRTEQRDSAMYRCASGRLGESTEAFFGQGTRLTVV.

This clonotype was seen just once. CDR3 amino acids: CSALETSGTNEQFF. For the CDR3, the DNA is TGCAGTGCCCTCGAGACTAGCGGAACAAATGAGCAGTTCTTC. The J gene is TRBJ2-1, the V gene TRBV20-1, with 9 bases lining up with TRBD2. The trim removed 6 bases at V and 7 bases at J, leaving 10 bases unmatched. The CDR3 totals 14 residues. Germline values: CDR1 DFQATT, CDR2 SNEGSKA (reference sequence).

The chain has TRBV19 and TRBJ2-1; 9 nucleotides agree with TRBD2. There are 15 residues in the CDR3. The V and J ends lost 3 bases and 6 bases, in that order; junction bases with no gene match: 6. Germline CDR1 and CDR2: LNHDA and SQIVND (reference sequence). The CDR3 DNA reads TGTGCCAGTAGTATTTTAGCGGGAGAGGTCAATGAGCAGTTCTTC. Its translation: CASSILAGEVNEQFF.

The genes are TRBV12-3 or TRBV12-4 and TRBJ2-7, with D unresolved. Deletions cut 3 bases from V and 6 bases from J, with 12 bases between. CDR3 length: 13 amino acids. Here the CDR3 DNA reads TGTGCCAGCAGTTTGGTACTAATGGGCGAGCAGTACTTC. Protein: CASSLVLMGEQYF.

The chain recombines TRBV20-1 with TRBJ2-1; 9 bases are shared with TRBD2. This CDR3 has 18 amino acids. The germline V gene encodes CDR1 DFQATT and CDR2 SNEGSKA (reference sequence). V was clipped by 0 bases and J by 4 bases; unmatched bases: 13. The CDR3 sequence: CSAREGSGRTGRYNEQFF. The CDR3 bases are TGCAGTGCTAGAGAAGGGAGCGGGAGGACCGGGAGGTACAATGAGCAGTTCTTC.

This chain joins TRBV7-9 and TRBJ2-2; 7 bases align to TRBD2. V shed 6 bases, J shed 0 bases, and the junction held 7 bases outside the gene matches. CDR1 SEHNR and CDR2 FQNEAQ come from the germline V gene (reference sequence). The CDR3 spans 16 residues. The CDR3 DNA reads TGTGCCAGCAGAAGAACGGGGGGAACGAACACCGGGGAGCTGTTTTTT. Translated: CASRRTGGTNTGELFF.

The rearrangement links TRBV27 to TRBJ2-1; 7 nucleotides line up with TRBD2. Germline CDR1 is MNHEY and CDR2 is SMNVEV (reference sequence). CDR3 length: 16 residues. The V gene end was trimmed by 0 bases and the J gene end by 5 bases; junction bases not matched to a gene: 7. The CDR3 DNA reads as TGTGCCAGCAGTTTATCTCTAGCGGAGGCTCACAATGAGCAGTTCTTC. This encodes CASSLSLAEAHNEQFF.

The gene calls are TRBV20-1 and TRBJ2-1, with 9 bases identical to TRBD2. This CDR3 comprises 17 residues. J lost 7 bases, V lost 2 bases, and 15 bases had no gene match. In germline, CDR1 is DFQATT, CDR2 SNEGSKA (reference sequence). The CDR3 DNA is TGCAGTGCTAGAAGAGGGGCGGGTAGCGGGAGTCAGAATGAGCAGTTCTTC. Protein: CSARRGAGSGSQNEQFF.